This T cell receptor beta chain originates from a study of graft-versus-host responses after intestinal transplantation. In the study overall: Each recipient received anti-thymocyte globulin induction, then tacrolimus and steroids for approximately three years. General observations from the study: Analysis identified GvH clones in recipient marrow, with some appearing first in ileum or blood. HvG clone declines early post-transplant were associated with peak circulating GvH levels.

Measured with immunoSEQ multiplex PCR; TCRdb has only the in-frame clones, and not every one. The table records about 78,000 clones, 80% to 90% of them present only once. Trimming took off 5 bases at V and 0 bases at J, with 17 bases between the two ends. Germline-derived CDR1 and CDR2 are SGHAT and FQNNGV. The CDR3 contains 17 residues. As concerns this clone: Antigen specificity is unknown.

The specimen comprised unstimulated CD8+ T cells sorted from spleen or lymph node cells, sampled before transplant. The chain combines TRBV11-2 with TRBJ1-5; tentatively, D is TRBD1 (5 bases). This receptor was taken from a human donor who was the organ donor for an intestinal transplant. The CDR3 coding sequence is TGTGCCAGCAGCGAGAGCACAGGACCGTATAGCAATCAGCCCCAGCATTTT. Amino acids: CASSESTGPYSNQPQHF.